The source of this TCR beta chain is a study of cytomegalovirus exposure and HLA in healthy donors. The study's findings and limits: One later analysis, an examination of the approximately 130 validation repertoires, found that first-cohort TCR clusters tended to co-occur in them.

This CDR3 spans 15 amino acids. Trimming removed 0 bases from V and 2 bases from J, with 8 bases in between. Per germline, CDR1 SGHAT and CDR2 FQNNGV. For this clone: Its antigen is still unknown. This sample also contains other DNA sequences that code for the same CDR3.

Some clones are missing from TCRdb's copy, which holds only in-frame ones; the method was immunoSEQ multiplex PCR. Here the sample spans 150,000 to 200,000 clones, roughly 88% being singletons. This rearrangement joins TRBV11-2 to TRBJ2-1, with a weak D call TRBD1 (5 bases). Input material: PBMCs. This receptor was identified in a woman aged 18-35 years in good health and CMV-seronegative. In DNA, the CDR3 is TGTGCCAGCAGCTTAGAACAGGCCGCCTACAATGAGCAGTTCTTC. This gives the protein CASSLEQAAYNEQFF.